Below, one T cell receptor beta chain is given with its context. Trimming cost V 5 bases and J 4 bases; bases outside gene matches: 4. Germline V CDR1 and CDR2: MNHNY, SVGAGI (reference sequence). This CDR3 region has 15 residues. Use of 60 Vbeta and 13 Jbeta primers characterized the PCR. Data came from immunoSEQ multiplex PCR; TCRdb stores just in-frame clones and leaves some out. The ten most abundant clones cover roughly 11% of a sample with tens of thousands of clones. The data originate from a study of cytomegalovirus exposure and HLA in healthy donors. Study context: For the roughly 390 genotyped donors, about 81% fell within the Caucasian-associated ancestry cluster.

The rearrangement joins TRBV6-6 to TRBJ1-4, with 10 nucleotides matching TRBD1. Material for sequencing was PBMCs. The TCR originated in a woman between 50 and 59 years old in good health and CMV-seropositive. CDR3 protein: CASSGQGGLNEKLFF. CDR3 nucleotide sequence: TGTGCCAGCAGTGGACAGGGGGGACTTAATGAAAAACTGTTTTTT.